This T cell receptor beta chain came from a study of blood T cell repertoires in COVID-19. As for the study in general: T cells, B-cell-depleted T cells, or PBMCs supplied cDNA or gDNA.

V was cut by 2 bases and J by 4 bases, with 14 bases left in between. Per the germline V gene, CDR1 is MNHEY and CDR2 is SVGEGT. This CDR3 spans 15 amino acids. How the authors handled the data: Estimates of nucleated cell counts were drawn from the amplification of reference gene primers. Libraries were prepared by immunoSEQ multiplex PCR; TCRdb keeps only in-frame clonotypes and omits some of them. That table is the source of V, J and clone size, and D and trimming were worked out from the DNA. The table records approximately 41,000 clones, 75% to 90% of them present only once. This clonotype was sampled from a middle-aged woman with acute or convalescent COVID-19. The sample consisted of peripheral blood. The chain carries TRBV6-2 or TRBV6-3 and TRBJ1-1; TRBD1 might be the D (6 bases). CDR3 nucleotide sequence: TGTGCCAGCAGTTACATAACAGGGTGGCTCACTGAAGCTTTCTTT. Translation: CASSYITGWLTEAFF.